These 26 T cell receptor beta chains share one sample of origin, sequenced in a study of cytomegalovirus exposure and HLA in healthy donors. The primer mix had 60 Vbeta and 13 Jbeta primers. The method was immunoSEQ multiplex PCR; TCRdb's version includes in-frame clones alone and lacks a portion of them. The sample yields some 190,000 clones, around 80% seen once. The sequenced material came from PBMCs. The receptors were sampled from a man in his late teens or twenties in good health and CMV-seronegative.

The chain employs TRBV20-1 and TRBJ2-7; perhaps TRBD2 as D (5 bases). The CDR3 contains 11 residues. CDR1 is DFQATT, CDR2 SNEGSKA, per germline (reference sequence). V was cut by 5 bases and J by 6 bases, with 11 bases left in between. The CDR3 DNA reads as TGCAGTGCTGGAGGCGGAAGCGAGCAGTACTTC. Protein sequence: CSAGGGSEQYF.

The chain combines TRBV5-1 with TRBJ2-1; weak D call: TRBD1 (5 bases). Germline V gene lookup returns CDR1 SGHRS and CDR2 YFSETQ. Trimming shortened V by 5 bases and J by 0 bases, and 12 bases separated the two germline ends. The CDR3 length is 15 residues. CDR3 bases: TGCGCCAGCAGGAAGGACACCAGCTCCTACAATGAGCAGTTCTTC. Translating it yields CASRKDTSSYNEQFF.

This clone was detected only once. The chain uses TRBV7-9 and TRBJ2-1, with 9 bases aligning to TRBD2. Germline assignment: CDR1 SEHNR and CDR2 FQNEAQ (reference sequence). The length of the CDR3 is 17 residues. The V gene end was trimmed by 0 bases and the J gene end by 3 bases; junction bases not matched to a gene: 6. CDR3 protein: CASSLAGASGIYNEQFF. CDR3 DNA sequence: TGTGCCAGCAGCTTAGCAGGGGCTAGCGGGATCTACAATGAGCAGTTCTTC. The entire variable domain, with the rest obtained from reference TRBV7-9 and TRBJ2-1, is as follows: DTGVSQNPRHKITKRGQNVTFRCDPISEHNRLYWYRQTLGQGPEFLTYFQNEAQLEKSRLLSDRFSAERPKGSFSTLEIQRTEQGDSAMYLCASSLAGASGIYNEQFFGPGTRLTVL.

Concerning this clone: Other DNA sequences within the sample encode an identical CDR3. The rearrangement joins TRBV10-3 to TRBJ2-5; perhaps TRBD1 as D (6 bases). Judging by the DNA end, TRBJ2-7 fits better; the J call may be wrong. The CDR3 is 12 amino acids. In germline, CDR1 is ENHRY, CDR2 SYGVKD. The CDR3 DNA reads TGTGCCATCAGTGAGACAGGGTACGAGCAGTACTTC. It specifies CAISETGYEQYF.

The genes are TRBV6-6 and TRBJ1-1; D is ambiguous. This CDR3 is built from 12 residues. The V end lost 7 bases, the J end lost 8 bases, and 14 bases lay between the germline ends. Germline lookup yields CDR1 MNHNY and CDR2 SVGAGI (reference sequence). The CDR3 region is CASKNTAGEAFF. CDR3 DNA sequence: TGTGCCAGCAAAAATACGGCCGGGGAAGCTTTCTTT.

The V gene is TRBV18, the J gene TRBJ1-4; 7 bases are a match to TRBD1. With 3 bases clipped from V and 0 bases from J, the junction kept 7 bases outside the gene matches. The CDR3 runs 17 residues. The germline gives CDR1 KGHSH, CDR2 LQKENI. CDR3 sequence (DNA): TGTGCCAGCTCACCGAGGGACAGCTTCGCAACTAATGAAAAACTGTTTTTT. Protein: CASSPRDSFATNEKLFF.

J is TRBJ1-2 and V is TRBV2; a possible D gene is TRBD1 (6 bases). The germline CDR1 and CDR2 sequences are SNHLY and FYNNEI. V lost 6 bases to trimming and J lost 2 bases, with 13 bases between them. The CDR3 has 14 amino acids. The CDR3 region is CASRGQQGNYGYTF. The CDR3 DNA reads TGTGCCAGCAGGGGACAACAGGGAAACTATGGCTACACCTTC.

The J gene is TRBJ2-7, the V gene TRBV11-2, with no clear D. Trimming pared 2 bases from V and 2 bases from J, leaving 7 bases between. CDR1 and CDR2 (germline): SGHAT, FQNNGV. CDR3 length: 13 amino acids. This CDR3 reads CASSLQKAYEQYF. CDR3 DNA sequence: TGTGCCAGCAGCTTACAGAAAGCCTACGAGCAGTACTTC. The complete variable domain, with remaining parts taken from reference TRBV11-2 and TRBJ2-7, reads EAGVAQSPRYKIIEKRQSVAFWCNPISGHATLYWYQQILGQGPKLLIQFQNNGVVDDSQLPKDRFSAERLKGVDSTLKIQPAKLEDSAVYLCASSLQKAYEQYFGPGTRLTVT.

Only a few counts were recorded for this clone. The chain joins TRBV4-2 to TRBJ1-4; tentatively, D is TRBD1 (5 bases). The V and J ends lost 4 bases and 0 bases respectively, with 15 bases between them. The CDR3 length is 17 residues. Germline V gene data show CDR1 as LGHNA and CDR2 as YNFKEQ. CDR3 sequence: CASSLGTAGATNEKLFF. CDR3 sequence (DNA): TGTGCCAGCAGCCTCGGGACCGCGGGAGCAACTAATGAAAAACTGTTTTTT.

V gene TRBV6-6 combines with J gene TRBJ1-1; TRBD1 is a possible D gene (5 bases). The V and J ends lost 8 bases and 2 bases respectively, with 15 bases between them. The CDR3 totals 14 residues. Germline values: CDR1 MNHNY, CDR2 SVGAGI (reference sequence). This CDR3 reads CASLTSGDNTEAFF. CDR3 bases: TGTGCCAGCCTCACATCGGGGGATAACACTGAAGCTTTCTTT.

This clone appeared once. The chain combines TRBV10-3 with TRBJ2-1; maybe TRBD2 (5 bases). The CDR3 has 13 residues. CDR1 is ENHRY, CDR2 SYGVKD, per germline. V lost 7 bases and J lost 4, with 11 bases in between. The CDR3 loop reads CAIKAEAYNEQFF. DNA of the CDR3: TGTGCCATCAAAGCGGAGGCTTACAATGAGCAGTTCTTC.

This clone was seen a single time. CDR3 in amino acids: CASSPYGEREFGNEQFF. CDR3 DNA: TGCGCCAGCAGCCCCTATGGGGAGCGGGAGTTCGGCAATGAGCAGTTCTTC. The V gene is TRBV4-3, the J gene TRBJ2-1; 8 bases line up with TRBD2. The CDR3 extends over 17 amino acids. Trimming removed 4 bases from V and 6 bases from J; junction bases left unmatched: 14. Germline V gene sequence: CDR1 LGHNA, CDR2 YSLEER.

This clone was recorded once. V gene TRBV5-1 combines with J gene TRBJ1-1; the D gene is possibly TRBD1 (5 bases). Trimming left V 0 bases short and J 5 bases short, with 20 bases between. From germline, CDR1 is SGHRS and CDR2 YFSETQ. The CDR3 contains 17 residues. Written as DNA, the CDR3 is TGCGCCAGCAGCTTGGTAGTCACAGGACCAAGACGGACTGAAGCTTTCTTT. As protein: CASSLVVTGPRRTEAFF.

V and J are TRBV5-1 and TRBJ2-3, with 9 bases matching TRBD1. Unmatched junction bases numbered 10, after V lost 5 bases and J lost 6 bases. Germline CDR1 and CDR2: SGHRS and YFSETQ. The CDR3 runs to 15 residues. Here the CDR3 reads CASSSTGGSADTQYF. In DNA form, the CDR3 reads TGCGCCAGCAGTTCGACAGGGGGTTCCGCGGATACGCAGTATTTT.

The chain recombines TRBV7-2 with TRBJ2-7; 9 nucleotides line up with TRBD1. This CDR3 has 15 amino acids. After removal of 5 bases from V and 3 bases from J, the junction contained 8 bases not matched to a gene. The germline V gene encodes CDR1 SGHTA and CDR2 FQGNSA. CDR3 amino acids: CASSHGLTGGYEQYF. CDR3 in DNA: TGTGCCAGCAGCCACGGATTGACAGGGGGCTACGAGCAGTACTTC.

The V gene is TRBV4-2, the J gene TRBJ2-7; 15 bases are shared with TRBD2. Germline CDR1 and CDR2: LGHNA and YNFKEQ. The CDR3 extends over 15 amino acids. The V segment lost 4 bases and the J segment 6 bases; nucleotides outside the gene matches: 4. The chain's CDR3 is CASSPRTSGRGEQYF. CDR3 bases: TGTGCCAGCAGCCCTCGGACTAGCGGGAGGGGCGAGCAGTACTTC.

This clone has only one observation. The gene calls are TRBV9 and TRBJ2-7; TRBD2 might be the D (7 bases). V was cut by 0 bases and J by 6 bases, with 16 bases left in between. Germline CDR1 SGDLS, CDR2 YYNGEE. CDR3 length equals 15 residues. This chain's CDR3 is CASSVGGAGESEQYF. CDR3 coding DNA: TGTGCCAGCAGCGTAGGGGGGGCGGGGGAGAGCGAGCAGTACTTC.

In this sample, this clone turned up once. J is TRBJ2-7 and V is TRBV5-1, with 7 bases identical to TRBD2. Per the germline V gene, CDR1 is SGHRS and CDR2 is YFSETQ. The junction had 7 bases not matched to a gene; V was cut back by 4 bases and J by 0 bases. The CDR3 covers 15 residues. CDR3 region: CASSVGRTSSYEQYF. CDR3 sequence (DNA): TGCGCCAGCAGCGTGGGACGGACTAGCTCCTACGAGCAGTACTTC.

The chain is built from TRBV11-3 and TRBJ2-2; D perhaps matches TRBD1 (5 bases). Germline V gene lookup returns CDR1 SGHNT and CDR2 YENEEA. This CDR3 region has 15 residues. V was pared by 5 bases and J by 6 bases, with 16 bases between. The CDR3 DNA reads TGTGCCAGCAGCCGATATGACAGTCAGGCCGGGGAGCTGTTTTTT. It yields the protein CASSRYDSQAGELFF.

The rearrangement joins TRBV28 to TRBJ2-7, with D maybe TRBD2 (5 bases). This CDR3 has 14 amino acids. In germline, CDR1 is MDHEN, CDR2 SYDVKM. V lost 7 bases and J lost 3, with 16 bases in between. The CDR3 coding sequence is TGTGCCAGCACCCTAGGTGGACTCGTCTACGAGCAGTACTTC. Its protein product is CASTLGGLVYEQYF.

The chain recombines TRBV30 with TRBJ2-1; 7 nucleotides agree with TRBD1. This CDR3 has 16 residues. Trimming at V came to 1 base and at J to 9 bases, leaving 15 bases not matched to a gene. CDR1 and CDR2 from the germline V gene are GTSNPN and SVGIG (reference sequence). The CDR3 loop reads CAWSDNRGRLSGEQFF. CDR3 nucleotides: TGTGCCTGGAGTGACAACAGGGGACGCCTTTCTGGTGAGCAGTTCTTC.

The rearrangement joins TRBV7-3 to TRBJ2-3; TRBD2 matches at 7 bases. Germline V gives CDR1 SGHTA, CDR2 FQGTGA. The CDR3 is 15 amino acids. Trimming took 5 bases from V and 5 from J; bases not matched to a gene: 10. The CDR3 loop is CASSLERDRVDTQYF. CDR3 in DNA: TGTGCCAGCAGCCTGGAGCGGGATCGGGTAGATACGCAGTATTTT.

The CDR3 DNA follows: TGTGCCAGCAGGCCCGGGACAGGGGGCTTTAGTGAGCAGTTCTTC. It specifies CASRPGTGGFSEQFF. V usage is TRBV25-1 and J usage is TRBJ2-1; TRBD1 matches at 12 bases. The CDR3 has 15 residues. Germline loops: CDR1 MGHDK, CDR2 SYGVNS. The V gene end was trimmed by 6 bases and the J gene end by 9 bases; junction bases not matched to a gene: 9.

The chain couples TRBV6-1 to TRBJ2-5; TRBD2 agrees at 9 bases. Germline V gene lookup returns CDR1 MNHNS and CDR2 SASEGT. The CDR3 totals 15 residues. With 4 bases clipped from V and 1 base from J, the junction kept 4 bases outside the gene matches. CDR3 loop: CASSGLRGGQETQYF. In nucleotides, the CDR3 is TGTGCCAGCAGTGGGTTGCGGGGGGGCCAAGAGACCCAGTACTTC.

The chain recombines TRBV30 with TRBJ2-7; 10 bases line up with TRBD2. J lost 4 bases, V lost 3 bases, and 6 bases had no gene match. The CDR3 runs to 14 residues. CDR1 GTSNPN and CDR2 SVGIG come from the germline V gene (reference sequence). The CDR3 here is CAWRGSGRNYEQYF. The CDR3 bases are TGTGCCTGGAGGGGTAGCGGGAGGAATTACGAGCAGTACTTC.

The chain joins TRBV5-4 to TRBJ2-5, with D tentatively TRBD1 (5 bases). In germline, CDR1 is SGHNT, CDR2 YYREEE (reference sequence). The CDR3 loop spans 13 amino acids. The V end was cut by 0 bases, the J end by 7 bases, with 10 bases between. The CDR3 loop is CASSLDQGVTQYF. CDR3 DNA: TGTGCCAGCAGCTTGGATCAGGGTGTGACCCAGTACTTC.